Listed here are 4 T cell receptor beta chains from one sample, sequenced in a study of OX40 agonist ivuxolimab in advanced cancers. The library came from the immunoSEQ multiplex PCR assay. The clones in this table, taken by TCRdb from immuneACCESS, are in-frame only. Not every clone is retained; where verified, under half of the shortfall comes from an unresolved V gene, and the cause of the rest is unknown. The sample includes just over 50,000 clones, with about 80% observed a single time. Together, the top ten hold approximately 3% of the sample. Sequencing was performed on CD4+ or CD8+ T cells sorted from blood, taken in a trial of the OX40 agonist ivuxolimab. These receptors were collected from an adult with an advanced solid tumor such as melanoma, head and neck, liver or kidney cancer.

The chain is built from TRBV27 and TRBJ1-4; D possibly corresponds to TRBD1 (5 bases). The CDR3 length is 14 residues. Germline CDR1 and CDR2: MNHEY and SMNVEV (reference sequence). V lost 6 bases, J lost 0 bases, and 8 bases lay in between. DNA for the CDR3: TGTGCCAGCAGCTCAGGGACAACTAATGAAAAACTGTTTTTT. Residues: CASSSGTTNEKLFF.

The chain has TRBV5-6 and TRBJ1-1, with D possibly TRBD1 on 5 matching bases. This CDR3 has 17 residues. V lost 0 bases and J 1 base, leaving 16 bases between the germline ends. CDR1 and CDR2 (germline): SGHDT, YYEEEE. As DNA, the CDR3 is TGTGCCAGCAGCTTGGCCAAAAGGCCAAGGGGGAACACTGAAGCTTTCTTT. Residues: CASSLAKRPRGNTEAFF.

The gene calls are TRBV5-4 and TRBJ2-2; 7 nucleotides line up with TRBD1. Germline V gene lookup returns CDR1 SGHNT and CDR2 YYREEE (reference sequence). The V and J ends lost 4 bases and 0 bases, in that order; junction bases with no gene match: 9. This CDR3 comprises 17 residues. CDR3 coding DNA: TGTGCCAGCAGCACCTCAGACAGGGCCTCGAACACCGGGGAGCTGTTTTTT. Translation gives CASSTSDRASNTGELFF.

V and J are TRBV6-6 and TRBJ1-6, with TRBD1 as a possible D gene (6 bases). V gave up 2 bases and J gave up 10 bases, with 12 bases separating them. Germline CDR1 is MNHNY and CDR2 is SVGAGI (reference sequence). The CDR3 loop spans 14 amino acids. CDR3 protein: CASSYGSGGSPLHF. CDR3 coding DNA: TGTGCCAGCAGTTACGGGTCGGGGGGCTCACCCCTCCACTTT.